This TCR beta chain emerged from a study of OX40 agonist ivuxolimab in advanced cancers. Study context: Cohort: 75% to 90% men, mean age 60, aged about 23 to 79.

The V gene lost 7 bases and the J gene lost 5 bases, with 12 bases spanning the gap. The CDR3 extends over 13 amino acids. The germline V gene encodes CDR1 MDHEN and CDR2 SYDVKM. Measured with immunoSEQ multiplex PCR; TCRdb has only the in-frame clones, and not every one. This table holds about 100,000 clones, approximately 90% found once. This sequence was found in an adult with an advanced solid tumor such as melanoma, head and neck, liver or kidney cancer. The chain carries TRBV28 and TRBJ1-3, with unresolved D. The specimen comprised CD4+ or CD8+ T cells sorted from blood, sampled in a trial of the OX40 agonist ivuxolimab. The CDR3 is CASTLSDRNTIYF. CDR3 sequence (DNA): TGTGCCAGCACCCTATCCGATAGAAACACCATATATTTT.